The next 20 T cell receptor beta chains were all read from a single sample in a study of blood T cell repertoires in COVID-19. Sequenced by immunoSEQ multiplex PCR; TCRdb stores in-frame clones only, minus some. The table lists about 110,000 clones, approximately 80% of them singletons. Sequencing used peripheral blood. The receptors stem from a woman aged 40 to 55 with acute or convalescent COVID-19.

This clone is a singleton in its sample. V usage is TRBV2 and J usage is TRBJ2-3; 11 bases are a match to TRBD2. The germline V gene encodes CDR1 SNHLY and CDR2 FYNNEI. V shed 6 bases and J 1 base; nucleotides not matched to a gene: 3. The CDR3 sequence is 15 residues long. The CDR3 loop is CASRLGLAGTDTQYF. CDR3 coding DNA: TGTGCCAGCAGGCTGGGACTAGCGGGCACAGATACGCAGTATTTT.

The J gene is TRBJ2-2, the V gene TRBV3-1 (or the pseudogene TRBV3-2), with D possibly being TRBD2 (5 bases). This CDR3 is built from 16 residues. Deletions cut 4 bases from V and 4 bases from J, with 16 bases between. Germline CDR1 and CDR2: LGHDT and YNNKEL (reference sequence). CDR3 protein: CASSPSQRGGTGELFF. The CDR3 nucleotides read TGTGCCAGCAGCCCCTCGCAACGCGGAGGCACCGGGGAGCTGTTTTTT.

V usage is TRBV18 and J usage is TRBJ1-2; tentatively, D is TRBD1 (5 bases). CDR3 length: 17 amino acids. CDR1 and CDR2 (germline): KGHSH, LQKENI. V was trimmed by 5 bases and J by 1 base, leaving 20 bases between them. CDR3 residues: CASSSRGLREDNYGYTF. CDR3 bases: TGTGCCAGCTCATCCCGGGGCCTCAGGGAGGATAACTATGGCTACACCTTC.

The chain couples TRBV13 to TRBJ1-2; perhaps TRBD1 as D (5 bases). This CDR3 comprises 15 residues. Trimming removed 0 bases at V and 0 bases at J, with 8 bases between. Germline CDR1 is PRHDT and CDR2 is FYEKMQ (reference sequence). CDR3 nucleotides: TGTGCCAGCAGCTTAGGAGGGGCTACTAACTATGGCTACACCTTC. Amino acid sequence: CASSLGGATNYGYTF.

This chain uses TRBV12-3 or TRBV12-4 with TRBJ2-5; no clear D gene. CDR3 size: 11 residues. V lost 6 bases and J lost 3, with 5 bases in between. The CDR3 protein is CASRQKETQYF. CDR3 DNA: TGTGCCAGCAGGCAGAAAGAGACCCAGTACTTC.

The rearrangement uses TRBV3-1 (or the pseudogene TRBV3-2) and TRBJ2-3, with TRBD1 as a possible D gene (6 bases). The CDR3 runs 15 residues. The V end was cut by 2 bases, the J end by 2 bases, with 11 bases between. CDR1 LGHDT and CDR2 YNNKEL come from the germline V gene (reference sequence). The CDR3 sequence: CASSQRGSFTDTQYF. CDR3 in DNA: TGTGCCAGCAGCCAAAGGGGGTCTTTCACAGATACGCAGTATTTT.

The gene calls are TRBV5-1 and TRBJ2-7; D gene ambiguous. V was shortened by 0 bases and J by 4 bases, with 5 bases between the two germline ends. This CDR3 comprises 12 residues. In germline, CDR1 is SGHRS, CDR2 YFSETQ. The CDR3 reads CASSLGYYEQYF. The CDR3, as DNA: TGCGCCAGCAGCTTGGGCTATTACGAGCAGTACTTC.

The chain's CDR3 is CASSRQGHEQYF. Here the CDR3 DNA reads TGTGCCAGCAGTCGACAGGGGCACGAGCAGTACTTC. The chain carries TRBV11-2 and TRBJ2-7; 8 nucleotides align to TRBD1. The CDR3 has 12 amino acids. Germline-derived CDR1 and CDR2 are SGHAT and FQNNGV. Unmatched junction bases numbered 3, after V lost 6 bases and J lost 5 bases. Complete variable domain (other parts from reference TRBV11-2 and TRBJ2-7): EAGVAQSPRYKIIEKRQSVAFWCNPISGHATLYWYQQILGQGPKLLIQFQNNGVVDDSQLPKDRFSAERLKGVDSTLKIQPAKLEDSAVYLCASSRQGHEQYFGPGTRLTVT.

The V and J genes are TRBV7-6 and TRBJ2-5; D is perhaps TRBD1 (6 bases). CDR3 length equals 15 residues. V lost 1 base and J 4 bases, leaving 13 bases between the germline ends. Germline loops: CDR1 SGHVS, CDR2 FNYEAQ. CDR3 amino acids: CASSLEGVTLETQYF. CDR3 coding DNA: TGTGCCAGCAGCTTAGAGGGGGTTACCTTAGAGACCCAGTACTTC.

This clone occurred a few times. The rearrangement uses TRBV7-2 and TRBJ1-1, with TRBD1 as a possible D gene (6 bases). CDR3 length equals 13 residues. Germline V gene lookup returns CDR1 SGHTA and CDR2 FQGNSA. V was pared by 6 bases and J by 1 base, with 9 bases between. For the CDR3, the DNA is TGTGCCAGCAGTTGGACAGAGAACACTGAAGCTTTCTTT. Translating it yields CASSWTENTEAFF.

The chain recombines TRBV3-1 (or the pseudogene TRBV3-2) with TRBJ1-3; no definite D call. Deletions cut 1 base from V and 4 bases from J, with 5 bases between. This CDR3 region has 13 residues. CDR1 and CDR2 from the germline V gene are LGHDT and YNNKEL (reference sequence). Here the CDR3 DNA reads TGTGCCAGCAGCCAAGCCAGGGGAAACACCATATATTTT. It yields the protein CASSQARGNTIYF.

This clone was detected a few times. The chain joins TRBV19 to TRBJ1-2, with 8 nucleotides matching TRBD1. CDR1 is LNHDA, CDR2 SQIVND, per germline (reference sequence). J was trimmed by 4 bases and V by 3 bases; bases with no gene match: 7. This CDR3 has 15 residues. Written as DNA, the CDR3 is TGTGCCAGTAGTATGGGCCAGGGGGCCCTCTATGGCTACACCTTC. Translating gives CASSMGQGALYGYTF. The full variable domain, rest sourced from reference TRBV19 and TRBJ1-2, is DGGITQSPKYLFRKEGQNVTLSCEQNLNHDAMYWYRQDPGQGLRLIYYSQIVNDFQKGDIAEGYSVSREKKESFPLTVTSAQKNPTAFYLCASSMGQGALYGYTFGSGTRLTVV.

The chain combines TRBV10-1 with TRBJ2-4; perhaps TRBD1 as D (6 bases). The CDR3 contains 14 residues. V was pared by 3 bases and J by 2 bases, with 8 bases between. Germline V CDR1 and CDR2: WNHNN, SYGVQD (reference sequence). This chain's CDR3 is CASSEQGTKNIQYF. As DNA, the CDR3 is TGCGCCAGCAGTGAACAGGGAACCAAAAACATTCAGTACTTC.

The gene calls are TRBV6-6 and TRBJ1-1; D may be TRBD1 (5 bases). CDR3 size: 15 residues. Trimming shortened V by 4 bases and J by 1 base, and 13 bases separated the two germline ends. In germline, CDR1 is MNHNY, CDR2 SVGAGI (reference sequence). The CDR3 sequence: CASSSRGRQNTEAFF. In DNA, the CDR3 is TGTGCCAGCAGTTCGCGGGGGAGACAGAACACTGAAGCTTTCTTT.

The chain carries TRBV5-1 and TRBJ2-3, with no clear D. V shed 0 bases and J shed 2 bases, with 7 bases lying between them. This CDR3 has 14 amino acids. The germline V gene has CDR1 SGHRS and CDR2 YFSETQ. The CDR3 is CASSLDQATDTQYF. DNA of the CDR3: TGCGCCAGCAGCTTGGACCAAGCCACAGATACGCAGTATTTT.

This rearrangement joins TRBV5-1 to TRBJ2-5, with TRBD2 matching 15 bases. The germline CDR1 and CDR2 sequences are SGHRS and YFSETQ. Trimming at V came to 1 base and at J to 1 base, leaving 8 bases not matched to a gene. CDR3 length: 19 residues. The CDR3 region is CASSLPGTSGGRIQETQYF. In DNA form, the CDR3 reads TGCGCCAGCAGCTTGCCCGGGACTAGCGGGGGGCGGATCCAAGAGACCCAGTACTTC.

The chain is built from TRBV9 and TRBJ2-7, with 7 bases matching TRBD2. Germline CDR1 SGDLS, CDR2 YYNGEE. This CDR3 contains 15 residues. Germline trimming cut 2 bases from V and 3 bases from J; bases unmatched to any gene: 8. The chain's CDR3 is CASSVVSGAGYEQYF. The DNA for the CDR3 is TGTGCCAGCAGCGTTGTCAGCGGGGCAGGCTACGAGCAGTACTTC.

This clone was counted a few times. The chain is built from TRBV28 and TRBJ2-1, with TRBD1 as a possible D gene (6 bases). Germline V CDR1 and CDR2: MDHEN, SYDVKM. CDR3 length: 15 residues. Trimming took 3 bases from V and 4 from J, leaving 13 bases between them. As DNA, the CDR3 is TGTGCCAGCAGTTTCTGGGGGCCACTATACAATGAGCAGTTCTTC. This gives the protein CASSFWGPLYNEQFF.

The rearrangement links TRBV6-1 to TRBJ2-3; D is perhaps TRBD2 (5 bases). Germline CDR1 reads MNHNS; CDR2 reads SASEGT. Trimming shortened V by 2 bases and J by 7 bases, and 16 bases separated the two germline ends. The CDR3 runs to 15 residues. The CDR3 protein is CASSEIEGLRYTQYF. In DNA form, the CDR3 reads TGTGCCAGCAGTGAAATCGAGGGATTGAGGTATACGCAGTATTTT.

V gene TRBV5-4 combines with J gene TRBJ2-3; TRBD2 agrees at 10 bases. From germline, CDR1 is SGHNT and CDR2 YYREEE (reference sequence). The CDR3 covers 16 residues. After removal of 0 bases from V and 6 bases from J, the junction contained 7 bases not matched to a gene. CDR3 region: CASSLGLAGAGDTQYF. For the CDR3, the DNA is TGTGCCAGCAGCTTGGGGCTAGCGGGGGCCGGGGATACGCAGTATTTT.